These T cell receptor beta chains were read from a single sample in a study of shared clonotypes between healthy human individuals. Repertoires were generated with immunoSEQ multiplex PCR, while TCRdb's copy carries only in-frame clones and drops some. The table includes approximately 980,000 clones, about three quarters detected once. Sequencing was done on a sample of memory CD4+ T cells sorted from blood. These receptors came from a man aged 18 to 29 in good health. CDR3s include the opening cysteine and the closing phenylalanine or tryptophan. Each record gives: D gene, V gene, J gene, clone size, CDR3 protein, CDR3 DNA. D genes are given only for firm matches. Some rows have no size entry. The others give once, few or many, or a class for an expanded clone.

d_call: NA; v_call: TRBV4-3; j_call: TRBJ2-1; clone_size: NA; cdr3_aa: CASSQERGRGQFF; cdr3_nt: TGCGCCAGCAGCCAAGAACGGGGCCGGGGGCAGTTCTTC
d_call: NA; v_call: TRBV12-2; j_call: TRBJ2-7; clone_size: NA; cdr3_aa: CASRSRDRGQQEQYF; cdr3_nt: TGTGCAAGTCGCTCCAGGGACAGGGGGCAGCAGGAGCAGTACTTC
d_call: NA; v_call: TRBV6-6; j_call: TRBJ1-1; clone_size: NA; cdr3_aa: CASSYARNTEAFF; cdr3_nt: TGTGCCAGCAGTTATGCCCGGAACACTGAAGCTTTCTTT
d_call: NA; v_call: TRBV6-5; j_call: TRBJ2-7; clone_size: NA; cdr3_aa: CASSYSRDGPYEQYF; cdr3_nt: TGTGCCAGCAGTTACTCGAGAGACGGGCCCTACGAGCAGTACTTC
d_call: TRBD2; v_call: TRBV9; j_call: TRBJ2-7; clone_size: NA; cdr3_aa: CASSVEASGNYEQYF; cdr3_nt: TGTGCCAGCAGCGTAGAAGCTAGCGGAAACTACGAGCAGTACTTC
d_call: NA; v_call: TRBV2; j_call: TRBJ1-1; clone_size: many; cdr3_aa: CASSVDTEAFF; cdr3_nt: TGTGCCAGCAGTGTGGACACTGAAGCTTTCTTT
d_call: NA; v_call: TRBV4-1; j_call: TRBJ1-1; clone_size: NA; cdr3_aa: CASSQAGQNTEAFF; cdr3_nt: TGCGCCAGCAGCCAGGCTGGACAGAACACTGAAGCTTTCTTT
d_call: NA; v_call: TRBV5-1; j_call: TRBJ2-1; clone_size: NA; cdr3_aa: CASSLVPGGSNEQFF; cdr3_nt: TGCGCCAGCAGCTTGGTGCCCGGAGGTAGCAATGAGCAGTTCTTC
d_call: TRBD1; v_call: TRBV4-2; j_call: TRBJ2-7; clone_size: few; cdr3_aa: CASSQDEGQGASSSYEQYF; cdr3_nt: TGTGCCAGCAGCCAAGACGAGGGACAGGGGGCCTCCAGCTCCTACGAGCAGTACTTC
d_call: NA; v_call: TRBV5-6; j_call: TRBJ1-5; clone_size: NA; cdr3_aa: CASSSRETEAPHF; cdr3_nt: TGTGCCAGCAGCTCAAGAGAGACCGAGGCCCCGCATTTT
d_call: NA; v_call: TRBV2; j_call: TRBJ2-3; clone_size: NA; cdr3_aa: CASARGGTRNTDTQYF; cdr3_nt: TGTGCCAGCGCAAGAGGAGGGACTCGCAACACAGATACGCAGTATTTT
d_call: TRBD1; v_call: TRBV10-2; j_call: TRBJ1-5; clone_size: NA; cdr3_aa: CASTGQGGNQPQHF; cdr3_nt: TGCGCCAGCACGGGACAGGGGGGGAATCAGCCCCAGCATTTT
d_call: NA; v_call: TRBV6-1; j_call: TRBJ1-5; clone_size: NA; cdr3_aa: CASTSGDQPQHF; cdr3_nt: TGTGCCAGCACATCCGGCGATCAGCCCCAGCATTTT
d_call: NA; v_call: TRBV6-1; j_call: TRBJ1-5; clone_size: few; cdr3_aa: CASSEVAGRQPQHF; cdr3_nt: TGTGCCAGCAGTGAAGTGGCAGGGAGGCAGCCCCAGCATTTT
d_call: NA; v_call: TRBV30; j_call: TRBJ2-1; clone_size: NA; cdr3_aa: CAWRGATFGNEQFF; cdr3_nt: TGTGCCTGGAGGGGAGCGACCTTCGGCAATGAGCAGTTCTTC
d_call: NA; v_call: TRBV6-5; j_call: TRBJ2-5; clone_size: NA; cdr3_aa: CASSYNRISGSQYF; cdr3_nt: TGTGCCAGCAGTTACAATCGGATATCAGGGTCCCAGTACTTC
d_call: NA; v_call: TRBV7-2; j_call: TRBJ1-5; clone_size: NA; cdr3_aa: CASSLVSGTDQPQHF; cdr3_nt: TGTGCCAGCAGCTTAGTGTCAGGAACTGATCAGCCCCAGCATTTT
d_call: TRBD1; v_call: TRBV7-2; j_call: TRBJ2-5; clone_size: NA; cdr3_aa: CASSLGGTGEGETQYF; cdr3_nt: TGTGCCAGCAGCTTAGGGGGGACAGGCGAAGGGGAGACCCAGTACTTC
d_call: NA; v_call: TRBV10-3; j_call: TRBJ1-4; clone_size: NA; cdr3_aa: CAISDHGSTNEKLFF; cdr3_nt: TGTGCCATCAGTGATCACGGCTCGACTAATGAAAAACTGTTTTTT
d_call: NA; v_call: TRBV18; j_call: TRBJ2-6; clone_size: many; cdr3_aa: CASSPNQGSGANVLTF; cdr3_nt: TGTGCCAGCTCACCCAATCAGGGGTCTGGGGCCAACGTCCTGACTTTC
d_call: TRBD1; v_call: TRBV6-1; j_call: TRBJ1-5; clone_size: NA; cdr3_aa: CASSQTGNSNQPQHF; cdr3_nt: TGTGCCAGCAGCCAGACAGGGAATAGCAATCAGCCCCAGCATTTT
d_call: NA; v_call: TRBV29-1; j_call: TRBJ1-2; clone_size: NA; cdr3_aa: CSVHTYYGYTF; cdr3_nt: TGCAGCGTTCACACGTACTATGGCTACACCTTC
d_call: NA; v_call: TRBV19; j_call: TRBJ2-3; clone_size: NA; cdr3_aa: CASSIGRTTRTDTQYF; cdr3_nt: TGTGCCAGTAGTATTGGGAGGACTACCCGCACAGATACGCAGTATTTT
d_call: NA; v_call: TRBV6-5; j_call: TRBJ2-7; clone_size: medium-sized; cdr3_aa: CASRGRSGGSYEQYF; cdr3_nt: TGTGCCAGCAGGGGGAGGAGTGGCGGATCCTACGAGCAGTACTTC
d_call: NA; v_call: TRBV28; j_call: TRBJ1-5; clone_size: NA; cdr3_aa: CASSQGGRDSNQPQHF; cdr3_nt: TGTGCCAGCAGTCAAGGGGGAAGGGATAGCAATCAGCCCCAGCATTTT
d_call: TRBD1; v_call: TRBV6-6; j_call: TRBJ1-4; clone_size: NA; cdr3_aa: CASSYHQGAWEKLFF; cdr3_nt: TGTGCCAGCAGTTACCACCAGGGGGCTTGGGAAAAACTGTTTTTT
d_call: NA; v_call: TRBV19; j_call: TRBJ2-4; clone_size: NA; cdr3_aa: CASSTRGNIQYF; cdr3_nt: TGTGCCAGTAGTACCAGGGGAAACATTCAGTACTTC
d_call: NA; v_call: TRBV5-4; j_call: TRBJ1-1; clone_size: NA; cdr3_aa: CASSPSGPNTEAFF; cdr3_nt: TGTGCCAGCAGCCCTAGCGGGCCGAACACTGAAGCTTTCTTT
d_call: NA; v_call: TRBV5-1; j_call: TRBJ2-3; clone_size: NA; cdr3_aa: CASSFIPGADTQYF; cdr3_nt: TGCGCCAGCAGCTTTATCCCCGGGGCAGATACGCAGTATTTT
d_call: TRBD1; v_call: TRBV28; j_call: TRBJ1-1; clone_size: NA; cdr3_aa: CASRLFSLRRTGNTEAFF; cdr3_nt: TGTGCCAGCAGGTTATTTTCCCTTCGGCGGACAGGGAACACTGAAGCTTTCTTT
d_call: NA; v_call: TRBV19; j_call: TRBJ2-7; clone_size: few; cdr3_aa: CASSIQGTYEQYF; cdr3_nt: TGTGCCAGTAGTATCCAGGGTACCTACGAGCAGTACTTC
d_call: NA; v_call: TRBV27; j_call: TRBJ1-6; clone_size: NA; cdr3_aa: CASSTGLNSPLHF; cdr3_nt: TGTGCCAGCAGCACCGGGCTTAATTCACCCCTCCACTTT
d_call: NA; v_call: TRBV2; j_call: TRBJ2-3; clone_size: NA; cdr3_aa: CASRPLGDTQYF; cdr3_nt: TGTGCCAGCAGGCCCCTAGGCGATACGCAGTATTTT
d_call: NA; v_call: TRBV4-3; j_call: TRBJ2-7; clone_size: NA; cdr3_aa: CASSQDRYSFYEQYF; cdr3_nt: TGCGCCAGCAGCCAAGATCGGTACAGTTTCTACGAGCAGTACTTC
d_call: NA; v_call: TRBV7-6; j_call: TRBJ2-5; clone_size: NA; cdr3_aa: CASEGYGQTQYF; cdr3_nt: TGTGCCAGCGAGGGCTATGGACAGACCCAGTACTTC
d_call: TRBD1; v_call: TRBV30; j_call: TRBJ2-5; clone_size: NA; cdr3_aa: CAWSGATGGSDTQYF; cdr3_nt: TGTGCCTGGAGTGGGGCGACAGGGGGGAGCGATACCCAGTACTTC
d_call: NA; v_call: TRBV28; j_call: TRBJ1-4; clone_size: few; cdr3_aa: CASSSTSRFELFF; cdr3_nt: TGTGCCAGCAGTTCTACGTCCCGATTTGAACTGTTTTTT
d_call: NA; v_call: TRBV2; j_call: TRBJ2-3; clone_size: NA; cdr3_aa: CASDPMGGATDTQYF; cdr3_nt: TGTGCCAGCGATCCCATGGGGGGGGCAACAGATACGCAGTATTTT
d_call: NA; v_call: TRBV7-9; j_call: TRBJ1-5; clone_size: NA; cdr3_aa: CASSPGQGWGQPQHF; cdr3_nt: TGTGCCAGCAGCCCCGGGCAGGGTTGGGGGCAGCCCCAGCATTTT
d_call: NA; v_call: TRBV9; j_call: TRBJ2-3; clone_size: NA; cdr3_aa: CASSLYGGLSTDTQYF; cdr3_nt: TGTGCCAGCAGCCTATACGGGGGACTGAGCACAGATACGCAGTATTTT
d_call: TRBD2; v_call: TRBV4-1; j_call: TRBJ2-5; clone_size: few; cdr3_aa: CASSQGGGGVETQYF; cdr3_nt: TGCGCCAGCAGCCAAGGAGGTGGGGGGGTCGAGACCCAGTACTTC
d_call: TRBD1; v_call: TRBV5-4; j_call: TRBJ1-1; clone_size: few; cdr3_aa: CASSHPGTGGNTEAFF; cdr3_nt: TGTGCCAGCAGCCACCCCGGGACAGGGGGAAACACTGAAGCTTTCTTT
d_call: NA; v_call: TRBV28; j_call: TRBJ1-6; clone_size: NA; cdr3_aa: CASSFWQGYSPLHF; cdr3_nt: TGTGCCAGCAGTTTTTGGCAGGGCTATTCACCCCTCCACTTT
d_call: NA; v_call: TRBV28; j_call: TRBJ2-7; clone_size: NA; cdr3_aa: CASSLGSTSYEQYF; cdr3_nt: TGTGCCAGCAGTTTGGGCAGCACTTCCTACGAGCAGTACTTC
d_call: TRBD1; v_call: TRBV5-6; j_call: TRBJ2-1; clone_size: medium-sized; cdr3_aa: CASSLPGQGRDEQFF; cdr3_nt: TGTGCCAGCAGCTTGCCCGGACAGGGTAGGGATGAGCAGTTCTTC